The T cell receptor beta chain under discussion was sequenced for a study of control samples from healthy donors and cancer patients. The CDR3 extends over 15 amino acids. Germline V lookup: CDR1 KGHSH, CDR2 LQKENI. V was cut by 6 bases and J by 4 bases, with 18 bases left in between. Sequencing used immunoSEQ multiplex PCR; TCRdb keeps in-frame clones, though not all of them. The sample lists around 250,000 clones; approximately 80% were seen once. The genes are TRBV18 and TRBJ2-5, with D perhaps matching TRBD1 or TRBD2 (5 bases each). The sample consisted of PBMCs. The sequence was collected from a woman between 55 and 75 years old with lung cancer. CDR3 loop: CASSPGTPGGETQYF. Written as DNA, the CDR3 is TGTGCCAGCTCCCCGGGGACCCCCGGAGGAGAGACCCAGTACTTC.